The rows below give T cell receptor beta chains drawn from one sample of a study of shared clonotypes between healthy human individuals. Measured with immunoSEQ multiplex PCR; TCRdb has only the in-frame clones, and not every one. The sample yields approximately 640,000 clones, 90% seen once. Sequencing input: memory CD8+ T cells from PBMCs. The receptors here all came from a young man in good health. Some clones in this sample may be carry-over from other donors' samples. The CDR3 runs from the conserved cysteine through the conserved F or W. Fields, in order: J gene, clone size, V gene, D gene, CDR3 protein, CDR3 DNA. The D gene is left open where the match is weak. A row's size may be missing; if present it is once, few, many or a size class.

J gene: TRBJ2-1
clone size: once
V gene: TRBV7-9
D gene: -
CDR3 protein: CASSPGVRYNEQFF
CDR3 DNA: TGTGCCAGCAGCCCCGGGGTACGATACAATGAGCAGTTCTTC

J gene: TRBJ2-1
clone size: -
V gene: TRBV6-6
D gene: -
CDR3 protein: CASDSRGRALGNEQFF
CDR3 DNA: TGTGCCAGCGACTCTAGAGGACGTGCGCTTGGCAATGAGCAGTTCTTC

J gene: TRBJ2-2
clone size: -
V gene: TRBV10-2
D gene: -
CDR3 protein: CASSEVRDHGELFF
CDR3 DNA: TGCGCCAGCAGTGAAGTAAGAGATCACGGGGAGCTGTTTTTT

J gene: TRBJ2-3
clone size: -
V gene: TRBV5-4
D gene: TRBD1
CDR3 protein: CASSPGTGVLDTQYF
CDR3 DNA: TGTGCCAGCAGCCCTGGGACAGGGGTTTTGGATACGCAGTATTTT

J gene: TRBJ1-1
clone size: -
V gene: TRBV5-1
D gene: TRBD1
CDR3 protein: CASSSGPGQGYTEAFF
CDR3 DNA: TGCGCCAGCAGCTCAGGACCGGGACAGGGATACACTGAAGCTTTCTTT

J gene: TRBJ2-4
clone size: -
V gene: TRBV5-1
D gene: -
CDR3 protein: CASSLDGRGTGNIQYF
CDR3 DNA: TGCGCCAGCAGCTTGGACGGCCGAGGGACGGGAAACATTCAGTACTTC

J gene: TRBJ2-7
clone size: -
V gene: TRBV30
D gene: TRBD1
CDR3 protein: CAWVPGGMGEQYF
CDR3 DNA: TGTGCCTGGGTTCCAGGGGGCATGGGTGAGCAGTACTTC

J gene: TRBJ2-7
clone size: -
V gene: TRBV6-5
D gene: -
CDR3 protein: CASSYGGAAYEQYF
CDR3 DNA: TGTGCCAGCAGTTATGGGGGGGCGGCCTACGAGCAGTACTTC

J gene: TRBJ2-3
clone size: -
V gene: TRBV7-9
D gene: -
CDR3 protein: CASSFRRTDTQYF
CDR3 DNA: TGTGCCAGCAGTTTCCGACGCACAGATACGCAGTATTTT

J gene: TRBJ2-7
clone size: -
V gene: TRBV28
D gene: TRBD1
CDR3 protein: CAVGLRQGYEQYF
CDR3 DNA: TGTGCGGTGGGGCTGCGACAGGGCTACGAGCAGTACTTC

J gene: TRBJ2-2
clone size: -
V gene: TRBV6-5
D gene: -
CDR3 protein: CASRNDGELFF
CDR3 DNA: TGTGCCAGCAGAAATGACGGGGAGCTGTTTTTT

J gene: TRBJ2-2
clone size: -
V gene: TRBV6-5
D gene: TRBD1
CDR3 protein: CASSYRDRNTGELFF
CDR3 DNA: TGTGCCAGCAGTTACCGGGACAGGAACACCGGGGAGCTGTTTTTT

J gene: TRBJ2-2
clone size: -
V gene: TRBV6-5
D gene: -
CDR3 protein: CASSPVGNTGELFF
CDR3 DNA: TGTGCCAGCAGTCCGGTGGGAAACACCGGGGAGCTGTTTTTT

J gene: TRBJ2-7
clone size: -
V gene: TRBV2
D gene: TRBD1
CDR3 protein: CAGGQGTEEQYF
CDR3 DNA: TGTGCCGGAGGACAGGGAACAGAAGAGCAGTACTTC

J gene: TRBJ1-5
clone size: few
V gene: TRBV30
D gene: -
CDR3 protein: CAWSDSSNQPQHF
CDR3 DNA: TGTGCCTGGTCGGACAGCAGCAATCAGCCCCAGCATTTT

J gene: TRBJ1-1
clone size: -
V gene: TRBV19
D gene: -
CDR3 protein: CASSSWGQNTEAFF
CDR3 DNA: TGTGCCAGTAGTTCCTGGGGACAAAACACTGAAGCTTTCTTT

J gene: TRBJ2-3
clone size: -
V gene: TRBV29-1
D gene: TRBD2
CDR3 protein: CSGLGRGTDTQYF
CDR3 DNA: TGCAGCGGTCTGGGGAGGGGCACAGATACGCAGTATTTT

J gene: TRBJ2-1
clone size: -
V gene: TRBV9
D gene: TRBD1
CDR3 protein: CASSPTGGTGHEQFF
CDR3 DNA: TGTGCCAGCAGCCCTACCGGGGGGACAGGGCATGAGCAGTTCTTC

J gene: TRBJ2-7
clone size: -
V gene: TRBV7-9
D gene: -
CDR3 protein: CASSLGDGYEQYF
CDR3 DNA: TGTGCCAGCAGCTTAGGGGATGGTTACGAGCAGTACTTC

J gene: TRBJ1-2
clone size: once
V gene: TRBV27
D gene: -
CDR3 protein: CASSFLDSSYGYTF
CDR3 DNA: TGTGCCAGCAGTTTCCTGGACAGTTCCTATGGCTACACCTTC

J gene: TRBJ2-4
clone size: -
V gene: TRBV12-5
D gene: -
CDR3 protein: CASGSATGIQYF
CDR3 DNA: TGTGCTAGTGGTTCGGCCACAGGGATTCAGTACTTC

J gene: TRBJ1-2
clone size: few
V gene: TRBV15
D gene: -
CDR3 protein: CATSSGRIYGYTF
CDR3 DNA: TGTGCCACCAGCAGTGGACGGATCTATGGCTACACCTTC

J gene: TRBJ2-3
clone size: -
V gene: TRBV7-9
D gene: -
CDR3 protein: CASRRTWGGTDTQYF
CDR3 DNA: TGTGCCAGCAGAAGGACCTGGGGTGGCACAGATACGCAGTATTTT

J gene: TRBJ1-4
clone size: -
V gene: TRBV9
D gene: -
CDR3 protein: CASSVSGTQHEKLFF
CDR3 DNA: TGTGCCAGCAGCGTCTCCGGGACGCAACACGAAAAACTGTTTTTT

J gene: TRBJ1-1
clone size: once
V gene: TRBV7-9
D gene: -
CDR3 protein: CASSPRTIVNTEAFF
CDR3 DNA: TGTGCCAGCAGCCCCCGGACAATCGTGAACACTGAAGCTTTCTTT

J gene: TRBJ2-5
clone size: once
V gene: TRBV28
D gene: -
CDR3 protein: CASSLPPGRSSIMQETQYF
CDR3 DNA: TGTGCCAGCAGTTTGCCTCCGGGACGCAGCTCCATCATGCAAGAGACCCAGTACTTC

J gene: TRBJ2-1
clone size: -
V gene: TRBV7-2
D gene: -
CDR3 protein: CASSLVGWLELSYNEQFF
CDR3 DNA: TGTGCCAGCAGCTTAGTCGGTTGGCTGGAACTCTCCTACAATGAGCAGTTCTTC

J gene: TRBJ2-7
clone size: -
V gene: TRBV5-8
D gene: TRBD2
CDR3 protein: CASSGRVVLAGNYEQYF
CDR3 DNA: TGTGCCAGCAGCGGCCGGGTCGTTTTAGCGGGGAACTACGAGCAGTACTTC

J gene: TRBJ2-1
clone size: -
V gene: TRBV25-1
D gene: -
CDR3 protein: CASSESTGTEPPSEQFF
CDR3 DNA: TGTGCCAGCAGTGAATCTACCGGGACTGAGCCTCCCAGTGAGCAGTTCTTC

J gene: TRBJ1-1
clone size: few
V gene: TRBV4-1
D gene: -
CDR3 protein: CASSVGPSTGTEAFF
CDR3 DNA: TGCGCCAGCAGCGTCGGCCCTTCGACGGGGACTGAAGCTTTCTTT

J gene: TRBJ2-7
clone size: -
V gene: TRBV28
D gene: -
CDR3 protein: CASSLFDPVEQYF
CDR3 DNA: TGTGCCAGCAGTTTATTCGACCCCGTGGAGCAGTACTTC

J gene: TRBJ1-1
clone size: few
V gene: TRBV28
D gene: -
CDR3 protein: CASSLGTGYTEAFF
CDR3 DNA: TGTGCCAGCAGTTTAGGGACGGGGTACACTGAAGCTTTCTTT

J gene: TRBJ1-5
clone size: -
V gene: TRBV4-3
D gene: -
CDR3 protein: CASSHRRITRDSNQPQHF
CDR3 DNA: TGCGCCAGCAGCCACAGAAGAATCACCAGGGATAGCAATCAGCCCCAGCATTTT

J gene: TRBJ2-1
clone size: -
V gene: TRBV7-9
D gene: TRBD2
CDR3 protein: CASSSRLAGEYEQFF
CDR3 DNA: TGTGCCAGCAGCTCAAGACTAGCGGGGGAATATGAGCAGTTCTTC

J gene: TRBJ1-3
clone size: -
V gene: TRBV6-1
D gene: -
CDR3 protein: CASSEWVGNSGNTIYF
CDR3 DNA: TGTGCCAGCAGTGAATGGGTAGGGAACTCTGGAAACACCATATATTTT

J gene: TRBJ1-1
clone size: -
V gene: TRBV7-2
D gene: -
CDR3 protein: CASSSVAKAFF
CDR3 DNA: TGTGCCAGCTCTTCCGTGGCTAAAGCTTTCTTT

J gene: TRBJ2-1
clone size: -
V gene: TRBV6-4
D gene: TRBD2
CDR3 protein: CASARAGGSYNEQFF
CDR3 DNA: TGTGCCAGCGCCAGAGCGGGAGGATCGTACAATGAGCAGTTCTTC

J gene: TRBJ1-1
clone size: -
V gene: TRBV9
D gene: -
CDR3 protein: CASSPGISEDGGAFF
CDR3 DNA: TGTGCCAGCAGCCCAGGCATTTCCGAAGACGGGGGGGCTTTCTTT

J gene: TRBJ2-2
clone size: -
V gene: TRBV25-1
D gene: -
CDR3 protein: CASRPRTEGDGELFF
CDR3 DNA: TGTGCCAGCAGGCCACGGACAGAAGGCGACGGGGAGCTGTTTTTT

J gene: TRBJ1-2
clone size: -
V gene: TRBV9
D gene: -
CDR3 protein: CASSRREGVVTNYGYTF
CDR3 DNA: TGTGCCAGCAGCAGAAGAGAGGGGGTAGTTACTAACTATGGCTACACCTTC

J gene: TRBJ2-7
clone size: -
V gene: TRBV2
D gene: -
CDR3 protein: CASTGLGVYEQYF
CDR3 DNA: TGTGCCAGCACCGGCCTTGGGGTCTACGAGCAGTACTTC

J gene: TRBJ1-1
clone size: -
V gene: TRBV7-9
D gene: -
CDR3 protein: CASLTRYTEAFF
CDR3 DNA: TGTGCCAGCCTTACACGGTACACTGAAGCTTTCTTT

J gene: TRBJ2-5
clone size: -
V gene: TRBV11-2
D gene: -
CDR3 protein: CASSLGINSDQETQYF
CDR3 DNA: TGTGCCAGCAGCTTAGGAATCAACAGTGATCAAGAGACCCAGTACTTC

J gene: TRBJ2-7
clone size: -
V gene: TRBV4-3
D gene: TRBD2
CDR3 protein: CASSHGTSGIYEQYF
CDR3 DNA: TGCGCCAGCAGCCACGGGACTAGCGGGATTTACGAGCAGTACTTC